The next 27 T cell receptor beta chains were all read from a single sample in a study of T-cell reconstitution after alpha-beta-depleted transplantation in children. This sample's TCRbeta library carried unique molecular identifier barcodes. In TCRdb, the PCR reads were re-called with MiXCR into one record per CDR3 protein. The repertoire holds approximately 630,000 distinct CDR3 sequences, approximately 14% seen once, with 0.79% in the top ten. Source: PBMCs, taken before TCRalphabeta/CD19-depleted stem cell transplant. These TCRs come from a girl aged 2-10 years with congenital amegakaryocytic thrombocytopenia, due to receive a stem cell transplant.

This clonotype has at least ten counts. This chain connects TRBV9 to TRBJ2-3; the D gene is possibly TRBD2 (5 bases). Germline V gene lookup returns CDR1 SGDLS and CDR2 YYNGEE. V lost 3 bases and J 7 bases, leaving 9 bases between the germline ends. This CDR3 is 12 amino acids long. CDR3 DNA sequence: TGTGCCAGCAGCGAAGACTACTATACGCAGTATTTT. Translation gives CASSEDYYTQYF. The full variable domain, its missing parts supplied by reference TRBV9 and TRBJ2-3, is DSGVTQTPKHLITATGQRVTLRCSPRSGDLSVYWYQQSLDQGLQFLIQYYNGEERAKGNILERFSAQQFPDLHSELNLSSLELGDSALYFCASSEDYYTQYFGPGTRLTVL.

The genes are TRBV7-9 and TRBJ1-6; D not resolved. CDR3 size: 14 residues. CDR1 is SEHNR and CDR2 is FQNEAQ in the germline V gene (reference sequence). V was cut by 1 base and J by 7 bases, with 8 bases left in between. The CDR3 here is CASSLGSENSPLHF. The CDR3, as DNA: TGTGCCAGCAGCTTAGGTTCAGAGAATTCACCCCTCCACTTT.

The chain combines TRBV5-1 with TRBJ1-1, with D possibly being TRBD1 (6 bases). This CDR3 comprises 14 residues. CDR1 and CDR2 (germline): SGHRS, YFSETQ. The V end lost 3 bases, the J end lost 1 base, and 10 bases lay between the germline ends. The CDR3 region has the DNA TGCGCCAGCAGCTGGGGACACAAGAACACTGAAGCTTTCTTT. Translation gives CASSWGHKNTEAFF.

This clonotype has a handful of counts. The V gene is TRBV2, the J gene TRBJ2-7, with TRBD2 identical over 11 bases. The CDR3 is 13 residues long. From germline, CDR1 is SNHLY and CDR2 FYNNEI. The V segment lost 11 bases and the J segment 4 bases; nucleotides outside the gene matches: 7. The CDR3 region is CAGMGTSGYEQYF. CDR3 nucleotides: TGTGCCGGGATGGGGACTAGCGGATACGAGCAGTACTTC. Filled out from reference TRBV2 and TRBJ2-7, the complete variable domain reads EPEVTQTPSHQVTQMGQEVILRCVPISNHLYFYWYRQILGQKVEFLVSFYNNEISEKSEIFDDQFSVERPDGSNFTLKIRSTKLEDSAMYFCAGMGTSGYEQYFGPGTRLTVT.

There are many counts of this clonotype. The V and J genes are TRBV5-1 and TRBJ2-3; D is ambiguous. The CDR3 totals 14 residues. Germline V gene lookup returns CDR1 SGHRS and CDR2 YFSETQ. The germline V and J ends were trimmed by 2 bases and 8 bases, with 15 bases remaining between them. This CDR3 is CASSFSATDGTQYF. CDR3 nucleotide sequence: TGCGCCAGCAGCTTTTCGGCAACAGACGGTACGCAGTATTTT.

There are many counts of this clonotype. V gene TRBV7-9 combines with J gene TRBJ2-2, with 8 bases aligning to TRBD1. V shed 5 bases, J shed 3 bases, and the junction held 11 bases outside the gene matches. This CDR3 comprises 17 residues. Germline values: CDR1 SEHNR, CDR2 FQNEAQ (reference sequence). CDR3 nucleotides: TGTGCCAGCAGCCCCACCGGGACAGGTTTTTACACCGGGGAGCTGTTTTTT. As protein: CASSPTGTGFYTGELFF.

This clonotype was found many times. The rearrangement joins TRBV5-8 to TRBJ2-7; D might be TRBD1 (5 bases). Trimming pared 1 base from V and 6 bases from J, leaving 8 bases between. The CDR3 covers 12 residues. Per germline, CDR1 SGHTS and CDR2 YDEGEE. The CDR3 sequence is CASSLIGVEQYF. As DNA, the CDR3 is TGTGCCAGCAGCTTGATAGGGGTCGAGCAGTACTTC.

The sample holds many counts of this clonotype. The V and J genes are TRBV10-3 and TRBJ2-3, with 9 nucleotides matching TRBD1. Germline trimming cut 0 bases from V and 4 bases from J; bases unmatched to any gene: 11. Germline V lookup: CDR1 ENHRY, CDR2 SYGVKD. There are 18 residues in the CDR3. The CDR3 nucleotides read TGTGCCATCAGTGAGTCGGTCGAGGGGACAGGGTCTCCAGATACGCAGTATTTT. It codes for CAISESVEGTGSPDTQYF.

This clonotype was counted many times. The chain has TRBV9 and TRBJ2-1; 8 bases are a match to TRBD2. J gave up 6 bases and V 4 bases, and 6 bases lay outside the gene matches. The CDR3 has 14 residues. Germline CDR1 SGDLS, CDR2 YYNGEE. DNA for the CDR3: TGTGCCAGCAGCCTGAAGACTAGCGTCAATGAGCAGTTCTTC. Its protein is CASSLKTSVNEQFF.

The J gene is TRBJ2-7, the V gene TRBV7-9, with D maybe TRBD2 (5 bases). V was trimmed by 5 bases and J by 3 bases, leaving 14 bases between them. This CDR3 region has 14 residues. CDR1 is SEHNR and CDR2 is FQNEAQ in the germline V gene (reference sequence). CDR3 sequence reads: CASSLVTEDYEQYF. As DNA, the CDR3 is TGTGCCAGCAGCCTAGTGACGGAGGACTACGAGCAGTACTTC. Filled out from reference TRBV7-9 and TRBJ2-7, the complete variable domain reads DTGVSQNPRHKITKRGQNVTFRCDPISEHNRLYWYRQTLGQGPEFLTYFQNEAQLEKSRLLSDRFSAERPKGSFSTLEIQRTEQGDSAMYLCASSLVTEDYEQYFGPGTRLTVT.

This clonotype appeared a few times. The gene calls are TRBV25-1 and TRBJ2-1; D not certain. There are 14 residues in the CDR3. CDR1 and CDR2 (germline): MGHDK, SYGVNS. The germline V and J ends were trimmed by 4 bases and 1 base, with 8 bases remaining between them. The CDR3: CASSVWRSYNEQFF. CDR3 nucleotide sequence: TGTGCCAGCAGTGTGTGGCGGTCCTACAATGAGCAGTTCTTC.

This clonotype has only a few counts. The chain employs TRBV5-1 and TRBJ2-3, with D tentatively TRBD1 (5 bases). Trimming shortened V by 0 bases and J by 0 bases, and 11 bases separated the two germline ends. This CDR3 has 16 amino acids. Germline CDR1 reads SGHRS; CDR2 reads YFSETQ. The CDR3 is CASSLDGAFSTDTQYF. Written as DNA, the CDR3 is TGCGCCAGCAGCTTGGATGGGGCCTTCAGCACAGATACGCAGTATTTT.

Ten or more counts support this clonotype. The CDR3 is CASSFGREQFF. For the CDR3, the DNA is TGTGCCAGCAGTTTCGGGCGTGAGCAGTTCTTC. The chain uses TRBV12-3 or TRBV12-4 and TRBJ2-1; D is unresolved. The CDR3 extends over 11 amino acids. Trimming cost V 3 bases and J 9 bases, with 6 bases left between them.

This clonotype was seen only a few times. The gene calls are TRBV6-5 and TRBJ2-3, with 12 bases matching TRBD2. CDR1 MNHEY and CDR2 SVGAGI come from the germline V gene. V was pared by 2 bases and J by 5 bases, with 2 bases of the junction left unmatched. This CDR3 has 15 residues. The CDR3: CASSYTGLAGDTQYF. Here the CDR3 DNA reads TGTGCCAGCAGTTACACGGGACTAGCGGGAGATACGCAGTATTTT.

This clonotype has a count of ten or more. CDR3 in amino acids: CSARNQVEQYF. The CDR3 DNA sequence: TGCAGTGCAAGGAATCAGGTCGAGCAGTACTTC. This chain joins TRBV20-1 and TRBJ2-7; D gene uncertain. This CDR3 is 11 amino acids long. Trimming stripped 6 bases from V and 6 bases from J, with 12 bases between. The germline V gene has CDR1 DFQATT and CDR2 SNEGSKA (reference sequence).

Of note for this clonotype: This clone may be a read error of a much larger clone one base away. The CDR3 loop reads CATNTHLSEQYF. The CDR3 DNA reads TGTGCCACCAATACCCACCTCAGCGAGCAGTACTTC. The chain is built from TRBV6-2 or TRBV6-3 and TRBJ2-7, with D uncertain. This CDR3 has 12 residues. V was shortened by 10 bases and J by 6 bases, with 16 bases between the two germline ends. CDR1 MNHEY and CDR2 SVGEGT come from the germline V gene.

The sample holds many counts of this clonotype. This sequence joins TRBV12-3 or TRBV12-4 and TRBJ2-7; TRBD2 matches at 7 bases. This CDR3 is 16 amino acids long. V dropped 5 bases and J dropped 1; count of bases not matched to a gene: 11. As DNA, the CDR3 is TGTGCCAGCAGTCCTCTTGGGAAAGCGGGATCCTACGAGCAGTACTTC. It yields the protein CASSPLGKAGSYEQYF.

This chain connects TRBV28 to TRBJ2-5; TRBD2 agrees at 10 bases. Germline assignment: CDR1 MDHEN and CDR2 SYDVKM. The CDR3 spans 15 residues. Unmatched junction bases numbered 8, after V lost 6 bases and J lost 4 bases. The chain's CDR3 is CASSLLAGQAETQYF. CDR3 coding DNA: TGTGCCAGCAGCTTACTAGCGGGGCAGGCAGAGACCCAGTACTTC.

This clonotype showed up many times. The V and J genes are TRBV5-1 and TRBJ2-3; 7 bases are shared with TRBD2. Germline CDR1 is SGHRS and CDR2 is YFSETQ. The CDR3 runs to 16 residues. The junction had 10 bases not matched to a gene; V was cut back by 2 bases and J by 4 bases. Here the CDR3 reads CASSFRAGDPPDTQYF. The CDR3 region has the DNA TGCGCCAGCAGCTTCAGGGCGGGAGATCCTCCAGATACGCAGTATTTT.

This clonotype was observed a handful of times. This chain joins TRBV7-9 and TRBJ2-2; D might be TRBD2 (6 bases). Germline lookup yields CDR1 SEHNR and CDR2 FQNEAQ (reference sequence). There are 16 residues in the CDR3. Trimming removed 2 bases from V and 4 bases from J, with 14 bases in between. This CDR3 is CASSLRSGRSTGELFF. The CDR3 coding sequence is TGTGCCAGCAGCTTAAGGTCAGGGAGGAGCACCGGGGAGCTGTTTTTT. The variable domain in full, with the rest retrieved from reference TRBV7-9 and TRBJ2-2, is DTGVSQNPRHKITKRGQNVTFRCDPISEHNRLYWYRQTLGQGPEFLTYFQNEAQLEKSRLLSDRFSAERPKGSFSTLEIQRTEQGDSAMYLCASSLRSGRSTGELFFGEGSRLTVL.

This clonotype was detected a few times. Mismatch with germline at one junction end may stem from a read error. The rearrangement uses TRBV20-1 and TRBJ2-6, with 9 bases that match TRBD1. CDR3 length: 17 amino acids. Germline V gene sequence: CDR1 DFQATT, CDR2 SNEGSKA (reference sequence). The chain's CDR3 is CCAPTGTGTSGANVLTF. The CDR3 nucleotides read TGCTGTGCCCCGACCGGGACAGGGACTTCTGGGGCCAACGTCCTGACTTTC.

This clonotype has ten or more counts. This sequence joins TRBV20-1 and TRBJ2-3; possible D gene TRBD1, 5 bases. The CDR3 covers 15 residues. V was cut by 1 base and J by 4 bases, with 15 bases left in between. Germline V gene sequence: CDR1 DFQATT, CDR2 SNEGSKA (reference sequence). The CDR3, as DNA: TGCAGTGCTAGAGGGTCCAGGGAAGTTGCAGATACGCAGTATTTT. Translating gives CSARGSREVADTQYF.

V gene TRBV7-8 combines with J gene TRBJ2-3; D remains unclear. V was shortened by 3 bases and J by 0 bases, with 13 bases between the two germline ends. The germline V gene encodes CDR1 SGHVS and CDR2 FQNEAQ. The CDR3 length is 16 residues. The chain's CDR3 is CASSLGISSSTDTQYF. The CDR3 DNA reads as TGTGCCAGCAGCTTGGGGATCTCCTCTAGCACAGATACGCAGTATTTT.

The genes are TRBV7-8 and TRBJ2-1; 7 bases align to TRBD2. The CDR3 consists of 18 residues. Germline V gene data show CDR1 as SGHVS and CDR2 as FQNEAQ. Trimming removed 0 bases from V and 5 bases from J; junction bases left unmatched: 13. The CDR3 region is CASSLAYGRPKRDNEQFF. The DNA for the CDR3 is TGTGCCAGCAGCTTAGCCTACGGGAGGCCGAAACGGGACAATGAGCAGTTCTTC.

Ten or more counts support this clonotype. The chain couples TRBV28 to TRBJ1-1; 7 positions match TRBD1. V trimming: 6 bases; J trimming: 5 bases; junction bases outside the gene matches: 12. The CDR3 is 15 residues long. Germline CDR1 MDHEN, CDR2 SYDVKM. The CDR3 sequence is CASSPRTGAGTEAFF. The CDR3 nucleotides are TGTGCCAGCAGCCCAAGAACAGGGGCTGGGACTGAAGCTTTCTTT.

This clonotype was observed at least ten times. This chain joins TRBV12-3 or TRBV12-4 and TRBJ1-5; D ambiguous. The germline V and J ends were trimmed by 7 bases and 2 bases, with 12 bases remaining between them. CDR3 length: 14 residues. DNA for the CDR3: TGTGCCAGCACCTATGGAACTGGCAATCAGCCCCAGCATTTT. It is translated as CASTYGTGNQPQHF.

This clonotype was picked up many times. The CDR3 spells CATEGAGNIQYF. CDR3 DNA sequence: TGTGCCACTGAGGGGGCAGGAAACATTCAGTACTTC. The rearrangement joins TRBV6-5 to TRBJ2-4, with 7 bases that match TRBD1. CDR3 length equals 12 residues. The junction had 6 bases not matched to a gene; V was cut back by 10 bases and J by 6 bases. Germline V gene lookup returns CDR1 MNHEY and CDR2 SVGAGI.